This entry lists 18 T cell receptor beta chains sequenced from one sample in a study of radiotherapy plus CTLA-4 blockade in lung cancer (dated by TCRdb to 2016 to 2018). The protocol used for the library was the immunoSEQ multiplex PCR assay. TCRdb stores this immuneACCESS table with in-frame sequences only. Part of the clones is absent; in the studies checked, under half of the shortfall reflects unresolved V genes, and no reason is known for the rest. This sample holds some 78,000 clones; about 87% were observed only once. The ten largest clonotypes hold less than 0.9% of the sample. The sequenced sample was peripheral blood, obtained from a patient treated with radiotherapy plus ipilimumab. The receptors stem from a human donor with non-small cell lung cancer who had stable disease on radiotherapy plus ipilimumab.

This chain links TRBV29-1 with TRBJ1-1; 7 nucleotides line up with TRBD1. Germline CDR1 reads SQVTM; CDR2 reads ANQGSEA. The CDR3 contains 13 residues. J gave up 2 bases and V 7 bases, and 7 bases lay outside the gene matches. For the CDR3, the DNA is TGCAGCGCGCTGACAGGGCCAAACACTGAAGCTTTCTTT. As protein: CSALTGPNTEAFF.

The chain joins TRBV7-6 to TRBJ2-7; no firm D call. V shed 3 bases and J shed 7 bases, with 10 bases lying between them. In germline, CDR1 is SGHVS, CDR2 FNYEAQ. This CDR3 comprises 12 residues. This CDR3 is CASSFSTSEQYF. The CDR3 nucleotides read TGTGCCAGCAGCTTCAGTACGAGTGAGCAGTACTTC.

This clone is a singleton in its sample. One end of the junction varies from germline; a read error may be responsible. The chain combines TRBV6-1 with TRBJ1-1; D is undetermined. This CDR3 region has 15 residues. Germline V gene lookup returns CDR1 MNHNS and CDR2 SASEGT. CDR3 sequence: CAISESPNMNTEAFF. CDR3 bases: TGTGCCATCAGTGAGTCACCGAACATGAACACTGAAGCTTTCTTT.

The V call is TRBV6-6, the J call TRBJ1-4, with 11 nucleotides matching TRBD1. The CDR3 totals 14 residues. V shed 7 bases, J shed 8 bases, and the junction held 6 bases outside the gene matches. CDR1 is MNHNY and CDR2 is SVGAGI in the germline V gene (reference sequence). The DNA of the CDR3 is TGTGCCAGCACCCGGACAGGGGGCGACGAAAAACTGTTTTTT. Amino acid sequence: CASTRTGGDEKLFF.

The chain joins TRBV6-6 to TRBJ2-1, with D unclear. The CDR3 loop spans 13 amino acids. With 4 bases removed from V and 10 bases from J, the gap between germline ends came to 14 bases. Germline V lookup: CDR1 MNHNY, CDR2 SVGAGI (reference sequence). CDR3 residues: CASSLEPHPEQFF. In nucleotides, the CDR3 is TGTGCCAGCAGTTTAGAACCACACCCCGAGCAGTTCTTC.

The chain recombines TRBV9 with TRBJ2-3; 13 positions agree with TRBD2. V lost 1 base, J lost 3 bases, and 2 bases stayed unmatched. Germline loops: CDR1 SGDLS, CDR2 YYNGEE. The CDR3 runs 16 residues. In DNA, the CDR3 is TGTGCCAGCAGCGTATTGACTAGCGGGAGGACAGATACGCAGTATTTT. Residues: CASSVLTSGRTDTQYF.

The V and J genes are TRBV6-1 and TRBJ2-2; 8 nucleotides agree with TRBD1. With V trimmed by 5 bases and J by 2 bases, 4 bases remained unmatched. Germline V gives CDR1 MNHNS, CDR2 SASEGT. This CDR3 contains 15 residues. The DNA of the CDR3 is TGTGCCAGCAGTACACAGGGGGGTAACACCGGGGAGCTGTTTTTT. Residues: CASSTQGGNTGELFF.

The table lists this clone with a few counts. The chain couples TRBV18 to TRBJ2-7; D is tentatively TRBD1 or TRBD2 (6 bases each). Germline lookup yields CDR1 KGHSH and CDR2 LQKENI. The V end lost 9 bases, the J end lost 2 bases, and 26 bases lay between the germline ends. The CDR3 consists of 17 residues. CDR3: CASQGGNRDTSPYEQYF. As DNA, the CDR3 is TGTGCCAGTCAAGGGGGGAATCGGGACACCTCTCCCTACGAGCAGTACTTC.

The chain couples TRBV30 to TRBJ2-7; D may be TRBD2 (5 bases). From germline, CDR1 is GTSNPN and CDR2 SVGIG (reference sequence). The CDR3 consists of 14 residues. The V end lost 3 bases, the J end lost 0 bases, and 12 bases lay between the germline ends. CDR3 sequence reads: CAWSRSASSYEQYF. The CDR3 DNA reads TGTGCCTGGAGCCGTAGCGCCAGCTCCTACGAGCAGTACTTC. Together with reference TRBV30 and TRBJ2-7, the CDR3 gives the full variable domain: SQTIHQWPATLVQPVGSPLSLECTVEGTSNPNLYWYRQAAGRGLQLLFYSVGIGQISSEVPQNLSASRPQDRQFILSSKKLLLSDSGFYLCAWSRSASSYEQYFGPGTRLTVT.

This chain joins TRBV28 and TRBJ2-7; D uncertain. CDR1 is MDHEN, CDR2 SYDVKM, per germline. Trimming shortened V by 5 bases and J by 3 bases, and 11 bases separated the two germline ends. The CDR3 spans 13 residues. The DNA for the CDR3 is TGTGCCAGCAGTCAATTGCTTGGCTACGAGCAGTACTTC. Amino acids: CASSQLLGYEQYF.

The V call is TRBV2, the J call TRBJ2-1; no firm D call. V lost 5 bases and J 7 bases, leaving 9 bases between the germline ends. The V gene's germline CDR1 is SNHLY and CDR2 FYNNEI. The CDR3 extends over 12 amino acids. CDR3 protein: CASSWTGNEQFF. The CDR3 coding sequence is TGTGCCAGCAGTTGGACCGGGAATGAGCAGTTCTTC.

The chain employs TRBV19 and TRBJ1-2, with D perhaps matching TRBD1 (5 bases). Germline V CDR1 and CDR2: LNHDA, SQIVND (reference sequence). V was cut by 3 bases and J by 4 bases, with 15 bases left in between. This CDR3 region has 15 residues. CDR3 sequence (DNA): TGTGCCAGTAGTATCGAGGGGAGAGGCGGCTATGGCTACACCTTC. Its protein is CASSIEGRGGYGYTF.

The CDR3 is CASSLQPPGGINYGYTF. The DNA for the CDR3 is TGTGCCAGCTCACTCCAACCCCCAGGGGGCATTAACTATGGCTACACCTTC. This chain links TRBV18 with TRBJ1-2, with 8 bases lining up with TRBD1. Trimming at V came to 4 bases and at J to 1 base, leaving 11 bases not matched to a gene. Per germline, CDR1 KGHSH and CDR2 LQKENI. CDR3 size: 17 residues.

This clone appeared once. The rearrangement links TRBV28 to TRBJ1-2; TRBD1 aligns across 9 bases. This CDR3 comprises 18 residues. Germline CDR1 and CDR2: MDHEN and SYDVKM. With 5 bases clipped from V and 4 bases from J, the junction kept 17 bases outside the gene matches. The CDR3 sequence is CASSPQGLTGGMGYGYTF. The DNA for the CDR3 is TGTGCCAGCAGTCCCCAAGGCTTGACAGGGGGTATGGGCTATGGCTACACCTTC.

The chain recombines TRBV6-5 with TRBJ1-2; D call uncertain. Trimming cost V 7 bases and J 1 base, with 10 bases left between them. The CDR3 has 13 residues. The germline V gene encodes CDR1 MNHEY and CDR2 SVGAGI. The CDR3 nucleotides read TGTGCCAGCACTTTAGGCGGTAACTATGGCTACACCTTC. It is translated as CASTLGGNYGYTF.

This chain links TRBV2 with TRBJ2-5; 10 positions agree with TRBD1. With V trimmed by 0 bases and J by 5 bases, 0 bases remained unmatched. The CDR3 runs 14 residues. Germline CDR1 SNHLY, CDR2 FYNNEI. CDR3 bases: TGTGCCAGCAGTGAAGCGGACAGGGGGGAGACCCAGTACTTC. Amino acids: CASSEADRGETQYF.

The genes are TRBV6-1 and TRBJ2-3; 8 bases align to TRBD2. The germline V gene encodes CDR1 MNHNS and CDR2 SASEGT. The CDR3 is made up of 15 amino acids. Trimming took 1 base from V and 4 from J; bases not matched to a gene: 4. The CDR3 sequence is CASSEGAGDADTQYF. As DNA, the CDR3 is TGTGCCAGCAGTGAAGGAGCGGGAGATGCAGATACGCAGTATTTT.

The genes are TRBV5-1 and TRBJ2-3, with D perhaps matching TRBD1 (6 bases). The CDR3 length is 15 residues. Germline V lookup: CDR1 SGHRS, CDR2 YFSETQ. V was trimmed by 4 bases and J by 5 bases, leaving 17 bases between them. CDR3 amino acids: CASSLQGFEQDTQYF. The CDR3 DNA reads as TGCGCCAGCAGCCTCCAGGGGTTCGAACAAGATACGCAGTATTTT.